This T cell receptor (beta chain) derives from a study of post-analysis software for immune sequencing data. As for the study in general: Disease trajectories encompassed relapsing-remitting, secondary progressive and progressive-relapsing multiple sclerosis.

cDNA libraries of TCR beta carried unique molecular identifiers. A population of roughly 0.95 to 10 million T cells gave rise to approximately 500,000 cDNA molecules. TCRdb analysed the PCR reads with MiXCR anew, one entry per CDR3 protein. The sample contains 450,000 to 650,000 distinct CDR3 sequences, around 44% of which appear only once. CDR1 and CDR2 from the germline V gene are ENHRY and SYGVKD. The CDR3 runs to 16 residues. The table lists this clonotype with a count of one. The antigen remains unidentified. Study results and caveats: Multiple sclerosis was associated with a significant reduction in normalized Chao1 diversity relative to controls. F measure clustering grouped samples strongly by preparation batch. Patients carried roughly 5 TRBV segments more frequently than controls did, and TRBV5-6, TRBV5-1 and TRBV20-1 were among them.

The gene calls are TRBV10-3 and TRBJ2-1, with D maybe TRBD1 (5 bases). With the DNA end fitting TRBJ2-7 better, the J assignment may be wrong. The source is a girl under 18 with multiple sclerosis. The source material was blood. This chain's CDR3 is CAISETLSGFSYEQYF. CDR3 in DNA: TGTGCCATCAGTGAGACGCTTTCAGGGTTTAGCTACGAGCAGTACTTC.